This T cell receptor beta chain originates from a study of radiation and T cells in renal cell carcinoma (dated by TCRdb to the early 2020s). Regarding the study in general: TCR beta sequencing covered roughly 53 samples in total, comprising around 26 tumors and 27 peripheral blood samples. The final blood draw took place at 4 weeks after radiation, the same time as nephrectomy. A total of approximately 4 million unique CDR3 nucleotide sequences, encoding 2.5 million to 3 million unique CDR3 amino acid sequences, were found across all 50 or so samples. The paper's findings and limits, for the study overall: Effects of radiation dose or scheduling on the TCR repertoire could not be addressed with the single-armed trial design. Top tumor clonotypes rose in blood from baseline to 2 weeks post-radiation, then contracted by 4 weeks, suggesting transient expansion of tumor-resident clones. Because pretreatment tumor biopsies were not available, the study could not determine whether clonotypes were already present within the tumor at baseline. Changes in the blood repertoire were not tracked past 4 weeks after treatment.

The immunoSEQ kit was used, according to the manufacturer's recommendations, to generate TCR beta libraries from genomic DNA. To prepare libraries, a first multiplex PCR with proprietary primers was run, followed by a second PCR that added unique barcodes, and a bead cleanup was done after each round. Each sample batch included a kit-provided positive control reaction and a negative control reaction. The final libraries were assessed on an Agilent 4200 TapeStation D1000 ScreenTape, pooled by volume, and quantified by qPCR. Sequencing was performed on an Illumina NextSeq500 using a MidOutput 150-cycle cartridge, with 156 Read1 cycles, 15 Index1 cycles, and the kit custom primers. The pooled library was loaded at approximately 1 pM, and approximately 18% PhiX control was spiked in. As for the authors' bioinformatics: The vendor-processed data were analyzed in R, and a clonotype was defined as all T cells that share the same CDR3 nucleotide sequence. In the clone abundance analyses, frequencies were normalized to the 10,000 most abundant clones in each sample. Before analysis, public T cell clones were removed, and these numbered fewer than five per sample on average. Tumor-enriched clonotypes and baseline blood-enriched clonotypes were defined as those with an abundance difference of at least 32-fold between compartments. A beta-binomial differential abundance model was applied to find clonotypes that expanded or contracted between blood time points. The Baroni-Urbani and Buser coefficient was used to measure tumor-blood repertoire similarity, and groups were compared with two-tailed Wilcoxon tests in R. As stored in TCRdb, this immuneACCESS dataset retains in-frame rearrangements with V and J assigned. A fraction of the clones does not appear; measured against another copy, unresolved V genes explain less than half of the discrepancy, and the remainder lacks a known reason. D and trimming were read from the DNA, whereas the V and J calls and clone size are those reported in that table. The sample table holds 60,000 to 95,000 clones, of which approximately 82% were seen once. The ten largest clones add up to about 2.4% of the sample.

V and J are truncated by 2 bases and 4 bases respectively, leaving an intervening sequence of 12 bases. The CDR3 goes from the cysteine to the phenylalanine over 14 residues. Only the CDR3 DNA is retained, 42 bases long and in frame from the first base. CDR1 and CDR2 are drawn from the germline V gene: ENHRY, SYGVKD. With regard to this clone: Its antigen remains unidentified. Within one base of it there is no much larger clone, and no base qualities were kept.

What this sample's time point label stands for: blood 4 weeks post-SBRT, at nephrectomy. The sample's treatment or condition, from its label and the paper: 15 Gy SBRT to primary tumor, nephrectomy 4 weeks later. The samples were drawn from a clinical trial, where primary renal cell carcinomas were treated with 15 Gy of stereotactic body radiation therapy and then removed by nephrectomy 4 weeks afterward. To follow tumor-enriched clonotypes, serial peripheral blood was collected from radiation-treated patients at baseline and at 2 weeks and 4 weeks after SBRT. Every patient had renal cell carcinoma of clear cell pathology. The QIAamp DNA Blood Mini Kit (Qiagen) was used to prepare genomic DNA for TCR sequencing. Samples were included in the analyses only if all quality control checks were passed.

The rearrangement joined TRBV10-3 to TRBJ2-7; no D gene call is confident. Sample: blood, taken from a patient whose treatment included radiotherapy and nephrectomy. The source is a woman aged 55-70 years with renal cell carcinoma. The DNA reads as follows: TGTGCCATCAGTGAGAACCCCTTCCTGTACGAGCAGTACTTC. Translated, this is CAISENPFLYEQYF.